This T cell receptor (beta chain) was profiled in a study of T cells in Graves' hyperthyroidism and ophthalmopathy. Background on the study: The blood sample was taken at first diagnosis, before treatment began.

This clonotype was observed at least ten times. Its antigen is undetermined. The CDR3 regions of TCR beta were amplified from RNA transcripts. The TCR CDR3 first-round RT-PCR relied on the HTBI primer set. TCRdb re-called the multiplex PCR reads with MiXCR, one entry per CDR3 protein. Here the sample spans some 770,000 distinct CDR3 sequences, about 16% being singletons. The V segment lost 5 bases and the J segment 0 bases; nucleotides outside the gene matches: 3. CDR3 length: 14 amino acids. Findings and caveats of the study: Most clonotypes expanded in the thyroid (above 0.001) were also present in blood. The model foresaw ophthalmopathy a median 6.5 months prior to onset.

The chain carries TRBV12-3 or TRBV12-4 and TRBJ2-7; 8 bases are shared with TRBD1. The receptor was derived from a man younger than 30 with Graves' hyperthyroidism. Sequenced sample: blood. For the CDR3, the DNA is TGTGCCAGCAGTGTACAGGGGGGCTCCTACGAGCAGTACTTC. It encodes CASSVQGGSYEQYF.